This record concerns one TCR beta chain sequence. Germline values: CDR1 MNHNY, CDR2 SVGAGI (reference sequence). CDR3 length: 13 amino acids. J gave up 6 bases and V 2 bases, and 4 bases lay outside the gene matches. The data originate from a study of T-cell reconstitution after alpha-beta-depleted transplantation in children. Preparing the TCRbeta library involved the use of unique molecular identifiers. TCRdb processed the PCR reads anew with MiXCR; each CDR3 protein has one entry. The sample yields a few hundred thousand distinct CDR3 sequences, around 10% seen once. This clonotype was sampled from a boy less than two years old with acute myeloid leukemia, due to receive a stem cell transplant. The genes are TRBV6-6 and TRBJ2-7; 7 bases line up with TRBD1. The input for sequencing was PBMCs, taken before TCRalphabeta/CD19-depleted stem cell transplant. DNA of the CDR3: TGTGCCAGCAGTTACAGGGACAGCTCCGAGCAGTACTTC. Residues: CASSYRDSSEQYF.